These 9 T cell receptor beta chains were sequenced from one sample in a study of T cells in Graves' hyperthyroidism and ophthalmopathy. RNA transcripts gave rise to amplified TCR beta CDR3 regions. HTBI primers drove first-round RT-PCR of the TCR CDR3. One entry per CDR3 protein results from TCRdb running MiXCR on the multiplex PCR reads. The profile shows fewer than 650,000 distinct CDR3 sequences, approximately 15% of them singletons. Sequenced material: blood. The origin of the receptors is a woman between 18 and 29 years old with Graves' ophthalmopathy.

This clonotype was detected many times. The rearrangement uses TRBV27 and TRBJ1-5, with a weak D call TRBD1 (6 bases). V gave up 8 bases and J gave up 0 bases, with 17 bases separating them. CDR1 is MNHEY and CDR2 is SMNVEV in the germline V gene (reference sequence). This CDR3 spans 16 amino acids. The CDR3 coding sequence is TGTGCCAGCGCCCGGGACATGGGATATAGCAATCAGCCCCAGCATTTT. It translates to CASARDMGYSNQPQHF.

This clonotype was seen many times. The V call is TRBV7-8, the J call TRBJ2-7, with 9 bases fitting TRBD1. This CDR3 region has 14 residues. With 5 bases clipped from V and 5 bases from J, the junction kept 7 bases outside the gene matches. Germline V CDR1 and CDR2: SGHVS, FQNEAQ. The CDR3: CASSPGQGVDEQYF. For the CDR3, the DNA is TGTGCCAGCAGCCCGGGACAGGGAGTAGACGAGCAGTACTTC.

A note on this clonotype: Sequence at one end of the junction differs from germline and may be a read error. The chain joins TRBV20-1 to TRBJ2-5; D remains unclear. Germline CDR1 DFQATT, CDR2 SNEGSKA (reference sequence). This CDR3 comprises 12 residues. The CDR3 loop is CSARVTQETQYF. The CDR3 nucleotides are TGCAGTGCAAGAGTTACACAAGAGACCCAGTACTTC.

The table lists this clonotype with many counts. Compared with germline, one end of the junction differs, possibly owing to a read error. This sequence joins TRBV5-1 and TRBJ1-1; tentative D call: TRBD1 (6 bases). The CDR3 has 14 amino acids. Germline V lookup: CDR1 SGHRS, CDR2 YFSETQ. The CDR3 here is CASSLSQGWTEAFF. CDR3 DNA: TGTGCCAGCAGTTTATCCCAGGGGTGGACTGAAGCTTTCTTT.

This clonotype was recorded at least ten times. The rearrangement uses TRBV12-3 or TRBV12-4 and TRBJ2-7, with a possible D match to TRBD2 (6 bases). V lost 4 bases and J 0 bases, leaving 28 bases between the germline ends. The CDR3 is 20 residues long. Written as DNA, the CDR3 is TGTGCCAGCAGTTCCTTCCCCCGGGTGGTACTAACGGGACTCTCCTACGAGCAGTACTTC. This sequence encodes CASSSFPRVVLTGLSYEQYF.

This clonotype showed up just a few times. The chain combines TRBV9 with TRBJ1-1; the D gene is possibly TRBD1 (6 bases). This CDR3 region has 19 residues. Germline V gene lookup returns CDR1 SGDLS and CDR2 YYNGEE. Trimming left V 3 bases short and J 4 bases short, with 28 bases between. CDR3 loop: CASSAGSAEWRGGGTEAFF. DNA for the CDR3: TGTGCCAGCAGCGCCGGAAGTGCAGAGTGGAGGGGGGGGGGCACTGAAGCTTTCTTT.

The chain carries TRBV7-2 and TRBJ2-3; TRBD2 matches 15 bases. Germline CDR1 is SGHTA and CDR2 is FQGNSA. This CDR3 contains 17 residues. The junction had 4 bases not matched to a gene; V was cut back by 4 bases and J by 2 bases. The CDR3 reads CASSSWTSGRATDTQYF. CDR3 nucleotides: TGTGCCAGCAGCTCCTGGACTAGCGGGAGGGCCACAGATACGCAGTATTTT.

The table lists this clonotype with many counts. The rearrangement joins TRBV27 to TRBJ2-5, with 11 positions matching TRBD2. The CDR3 has 14 residues. Germline V lookup: CDR1 MNHEY, CDR2 SMNVEV (reference sequence). V gave up 5 bases and J gave up 5 bases; unmatched junction bases: 4. The CDR3 DNA sequence: TGTGCCAGCAGTGGGAGACTAGCGGGGGAGACCCAGTACTTC. This translates into CASSGRLAGETQYF.

On this clonotype: Since the CDR3 does not end with the conserved phenylalanine or tryptophan, this likely comes from a read error. CDR3 nucleotide sequence: TGTGCCACCAGTGGCCCAGGATTCTCTGGAAACACCATATATTAT. Protein product: CATSGPGFSGNTIYY. The chain has TRBV24-1 and TRBJ1-3, with unresolved D. This CDR3 is 15 amino acids long. Germline-derived CDR1 and CDR2 are KGHDR and SFDVKD. V was cut by 5 bases and J by 0 bases, with 10 bases left in between.